This T cell receptor beta chain was observed in a study of blood T cell repertoires in COVID-19. Notes on this clone: An end of the junction differs from the germline gene, which may be a read error.

Some clones are missing from TCRdb's copy, which holds only in-frame ones; the method was immunoSEQ multiplex PCR. The repertoire holds some 310,000 clones, with around 90% as singletons. The germline gives CDR1 SGHRS, CDR2 YFSETQ. This CDR3 spans 16 amino acids. The rearrangement links TRBV5-1 to TRBJ2-1, with TRBD2 matching 11 bases. Source material: peripheral blood. This TCR came from a woman aged 40 to 49 with COVID-19, enrolled during active disease. The CDR3 sequence is CASGLLSGRAGHEQFF. CDR3 DNA: TGCGCCAGCGGCTTACTTAGCGGGAGGGCCGGCCATGAGCAGTTCTTC.